This entry is about one T cell receptor beta chain. Its antigen is currently unknown. TCRdb redid the calling of the reads with MiXCR, one entry per CDR3 protein. This sample has more than 650,000 distinct CDR3 sequences, with 35% found just once. This sample was included in a study of T cell repertoires in cytomegalovirus infection. Across the whole study: Matching HLA type and CMV infection were both indicated by public TCR beta signatures.

This CDR3 has 15 amino acids. The germline CDR1 and CDR2 sequences are SGHTA and FQGNSA. Study-wide findings and caveats: In two of eight donors, the top clonotype was HLA-C-restricted CMV-specific. Cumulative public TCR beta family frequency identified CMV carriers with the relevant HLA.

Sequenced input: PBMCs. The rearrangement uses TRBV7-2 and TRBJ2-1; perhaps TRBD1 as D (5 bases). The J call is uncertain, as TRBJ2-7 better fits the DNA end. The clonotype was recovered from a human donor in good health (CMV status not recorded). Some clones in this sample may be carry-over from other donors' samples. In DNA, the CDR3 is TGTGCCAGCAGCCAAGGGGCCCTACTACACAAGGAGCAGTACTTC. Amino acids: CASSQGALLHKEQYF.